This T cell receptor beta chain was retrieved from a study of cytomegalovirus exposure and HLA in healthy donors. Findings and caveats of the study: It was reported in a later analysis that an Asian-associated ancestry cluster showed fewer N-insertions than the approximately 670-donor mean.

With regard to this clone: Its matching antigen is unknown.

The PCR contained 60 Vbeta and 13 Jbeta primers. TCRdb keeps only in-frame clones here, not all; method: immunoSEQ multiplex PCR. The table lists under 200,000 clones, approximately 78% of them singletons. Sequencing was done on a sample of PBMCs. The sequence derives from a woman under 30 in good health and CMV-seronegative.

CDR3 loop: CASRTSGGEQFF. The CDR3 DNA follows: TGTGCCAGCAGGACTAGCGGGGGTGAGCAGTTCTTC. The rearrangement uses TRBV25-1 and TRBJ2-1; 12 bases agree with TRBD2. This CDR3 comprises 12 residues. Looked up from germline, CDR1 is MGHDK and CDR2 is SYGVNS. V lost 6 bases to trimming and J lost 9 bases; unmatched junction nucleotides: 0. The whole variable domain, filled in from reference TRBV25-1 and TRBJ2-1, reads EADIYQTPRYLVIGTGKKITLECSQTMGHDKMYWYQQDPGMELHLIHYSYGVNSTEKGDLSSESTVSRIRTEHFPLTLESARPSHTSQYLCASRTSGGEQFFGPGTRLTVL.